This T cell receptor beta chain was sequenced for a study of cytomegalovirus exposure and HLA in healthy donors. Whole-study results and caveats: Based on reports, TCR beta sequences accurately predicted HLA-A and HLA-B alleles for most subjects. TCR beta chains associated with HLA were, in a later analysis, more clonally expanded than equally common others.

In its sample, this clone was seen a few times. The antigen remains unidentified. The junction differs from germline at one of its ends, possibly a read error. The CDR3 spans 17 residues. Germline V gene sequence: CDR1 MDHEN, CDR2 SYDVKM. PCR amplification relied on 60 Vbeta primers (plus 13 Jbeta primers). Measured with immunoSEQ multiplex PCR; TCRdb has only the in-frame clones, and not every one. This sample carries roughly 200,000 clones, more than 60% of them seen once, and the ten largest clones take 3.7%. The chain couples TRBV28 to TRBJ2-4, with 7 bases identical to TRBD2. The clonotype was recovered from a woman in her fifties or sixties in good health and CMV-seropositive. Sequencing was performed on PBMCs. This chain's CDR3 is CASSLRVAGEGKNSQYF. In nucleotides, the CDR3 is TGTGCCAGCAGTTTAAGAGTGGCGGGAGAGGGGAAAAACAGTCAGTACTTC.